The TCR beta chain under discussion was sequenced for a study of shared clonotypes between healthy human individuals. On the study more broadly: Used for every donor were three CD4 naive, three CD4 memory, two CD8 naive and one CD8 memory plate. Overall study results and limits: Shared across a few donors were 4% to 5% of the naive CD4 clonotypes.

Concerning this clone: Its antigen is still unknown.

In the authors' workflow: Without quality scores, immunoSEQ junctional reads could not be filtered like full-length reads. Some clones are missing from TCRdb's copy, which holds only in-frame ones; the method was immunoSEQ multiplex PCR. For V, J and clone size, that table is used; D and trimming come from the DNA. This repertoire shows about 2 million clones, roughly 94% found once; its top ten account for 0.85% to 1.3%. CD45RO-negative cells were positively selected for CCR7, leaving out terminally differentiated effector memory CD45RA+ cells. The CDR3 is 16 amino acids. From germline, CDR1 is MNHEY and CDR2 SMNVEV (reference sequence). V gave up 1 base and J gave up 2 bases; unmatched junction bases: 8.

The chain carries TRBV27 and TRBJ2-7, with 7 bases lining up with TRBD1. This TCR derives from a man aged 18 to 30 in good health. Specimen: naive CD8+ T cells sorted from blood. DNA for the CDR3: TGTGCCAGCAGTTTATTAGAACCACAGGGGACCTACGAGCAGTACTTC. It yields the protein CASSLLEPQGTYEQYF.